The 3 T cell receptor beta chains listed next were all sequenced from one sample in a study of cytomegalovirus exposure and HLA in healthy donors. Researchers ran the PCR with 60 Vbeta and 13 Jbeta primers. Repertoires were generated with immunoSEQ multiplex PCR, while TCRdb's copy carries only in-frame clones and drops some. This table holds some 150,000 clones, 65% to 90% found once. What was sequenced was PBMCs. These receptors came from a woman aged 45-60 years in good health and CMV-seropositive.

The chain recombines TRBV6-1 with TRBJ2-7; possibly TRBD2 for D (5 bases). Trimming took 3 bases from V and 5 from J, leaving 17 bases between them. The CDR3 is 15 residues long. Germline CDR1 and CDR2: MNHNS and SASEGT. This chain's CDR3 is CASSEEVESMNEQYF. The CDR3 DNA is TGTGCCAGCAGTGAGGAGGTAGAATCTATGAACGAGCAGTACTTC.

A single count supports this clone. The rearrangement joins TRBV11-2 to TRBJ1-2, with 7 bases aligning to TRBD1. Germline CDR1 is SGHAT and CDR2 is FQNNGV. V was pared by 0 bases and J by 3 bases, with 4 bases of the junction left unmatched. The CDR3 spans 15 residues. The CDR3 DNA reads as TGTGCCAGCAGCTTAGAACAGGGGCGGGACTATGGCTACACCTTC. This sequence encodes CASSLEQGRDYGYTF.

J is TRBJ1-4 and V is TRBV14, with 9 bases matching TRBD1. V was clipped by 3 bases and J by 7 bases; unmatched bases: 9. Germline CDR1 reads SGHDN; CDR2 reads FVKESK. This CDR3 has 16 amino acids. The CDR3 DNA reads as TGTGCCAGCAGCCACGTGACAGGGGGGACCCGTGAAAAACTGTTTTTT. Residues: CASSHVTGGTREKLFF.